This passage covers 19 T cell receptor beta chains from one sample sequenced in a study of cytomegalovirus exposure and HLA in healthy donors. In the PCR, 60 Vbeta and 13 Jbeta primers were used. Data came from immunoSEQ multiplex PCR; TCRdb stores just in-frame clones and leaves some out. The profile shows 120,000 or so clones, 55% to 75% of them singletons. Sample: PBMCs. Source of these receptors: a man aged 25 to 40 in good health and CMV-seronegative.

The chain carries TRBV27 and TRBJ2-7; 12 nucleotides agree with TRBD1. The V segment lost 2 bases and the J segment 4 bases; nucleotides outside the gene matches: 12. CDR1 MNHEY and CDR2 SMNVEV come from the germline V gene (reference sequence). CDR3 length equals 18 residues. The CDR3 is CASSLRGTGGRGVYEQYF. As DNA, the CDR3 is TGTGCCAGCAGTTTAAGGGGGACAGGGGGCAGGGGGGTATACGAGCAGTACTTC.

The chain carries TRBV19 and TRBJ1-4, with D possibly matching TRBD1 (6 bases). Per germline, CDR1 LNHDA and CDR2 SQIVND (reference sequence). The ends were cut back, 6 bases at V and 8 bases at J, with 16 bases in the middle. The CDR3 extends over 14 amino acids. DNA for the CDR3: TGTGCCAGTAGGAGCATCGGGACACCAGAAAAACTGTTTTTT. Its protein product is CASRSIGTPEKLFF.

This chain connects TRBV27 to TRBJ2-7; D not resolved. The CDR3 spans 13 residues. Trimming stripped 3 bases from V and 6 bases from J, with 12 bases between. CDR1 MNHEY and CDR2 SMNVEV come from the germline V gene (reference sequence). In nucleotides, the CDR3 is TGTGCCAGCAGTTTGGATCCAGCGAGCGAGCAGTACTTC. Protein product: CASSLDPASEQYF.

The V call is TRBV6-1, the J call TRBJ1-1; D may be TRBD1 (6 bases). The CDR3 is made up of 13 amino acids. V was cut by 6 bases and J by 1 base, with 9 bases left in between. Germline V gives CDR1 MNHNS, CDR2 SASEGT. CDR3 in amino acids: CASRTTGNTEAFF. CDR3 DNA sequence: TGTGCCAGCAGGACGACAGGGAACACTGAAGCTTTCTTT.

As DNA, the CDR3 is TGCGCCAGCACCACCTTTACACGCGGGATGGGCACTGAAGCTTTCTTT. Its protein is CASTTFTRGMGTEAFF. The J gene is TRBJ1-1, the V gene TRBV5-1; no definite D call. The V gene's germline CDR1 is SGHRS and CDR2 YFSETQ. The CDR3 contains 16 residues. With 6 bases removed from V and 4 bases from J, the gap between germline ends came to 22 bases.

This clone was observed once. The rearrangement links TRBV4-1 to TRBJ1-1, with 8 nucleotides matching TRBD1. The V gene's germline CDR1 is MGHRA and CDR2 YSYEKL. V dropped 1 base and J dropped 1; count of bases not matched to a gene: 14. The CDR3 contains 19 residues. For the CDR3, the DNA is TGCGCCAGCAGCCAAGCTTCCCCCGGACAGGGAGGGAGGAACACTGAAGCTTTCTTT. Amino acid sequence: CASSQASPGQGGRNTEAFF.

The CDR3 bases are TGTGCCAGCAGCTTCCGACTGGATGGACACGCGAACACCGGGGAGCTGTTTTTT. Translating it yields CASSFRLDGHANTGELFF. The chain couples TRBV4-2 to TRBJ2-2, with TRBD1 as a possible D gene (5 bases). The germline V gene has CDR1 LGHNA and CDR2 YNFKEQ. The CDR3 extends over 18 amino acids. V lost 5 bases, J lost 0 bases, and 19 bases lay in between.

This chain uses TRBV18 with TRBJ1-2; a weak D match, TRBD1 (5 bases). Trimming left V 5 bases short and J 13 bases short, with 29 bases between. CDR1 and CDR2 from the germline V gene are KGHSH and LQKENI. CDR3 length: 16 amino acids. The CDR3 DNA is TGTGCCAGCTCAACCGGGCATAGGGGTGACCATACCGGATCCACCTTC. Translated, it gives CASSTGHRGDHTGSTF. Full variable domain (missing parts from reference TRBV18 and TRBJ1-2): NAGVMQNPRHLVRRRGQEARLRCSPMKGHSHVYWYRQLPEEGLKFMVYLQKENIIDESGMPKERFSAEFPKEGPSILRIQQVVRGDSAAYFCASSTGHRGDHTGSTFGSGTRLTVV.

The rearrangement uses TRBV7-9 and TRBJ2-3, with 8 bases that match TRBD1. The ends lost 5 bases at V and 5 bases at J; junction bases unmatched: 12. The CDR3 is 16 amino acids. Germline loops: CDR1 SEHNR, CDR2 FQNEAQ (reference sequence). CDR3 region: CASSPRTGKGEDTQYF. The DNA of the CDR3 is TGTGCCAGCAGCCCACGGACAGGGAAGGGGGAAGATACGCAGTATTTT.

The genes are TRBV4-2 and TRBJ2-5, with TRBD2 identical over 10 bases. With 0 bases clipped from V and 4 bases from J, the junction kept 5 bases outside the gene matches. The CDR3 is made up of 16 amino acids. Looked up from germline, CDR1 is LGHNA and CDR2 is YNFKEQ. The CDR3 coding sequence is TGTGCCAGCAGCCAAGATCGGGCTAGCGGGGGAGAGACCCAGTACTTC. Its protein product is CASSQDRASGGETQYF.

The gene calls are TRBV7-3 and TRBJ1-5; a weak D match, TRBD1 (5 bases). Between the trimmed V and J ends, which lost 5 bases and 1 base, there was a span of 18 bases. The CDR3 extends over 17 amino acids. Per germline, CDR1 SGHTA and CDR2 FQGTGA. CDR3 DNA sequence: TGTGCCAGCAGCCATAAGGCAGGTAGGGGAAGCAATCAGCCCCAGCATTTT. It is translated as CASSHKAGRGSNQPQHF.

The rearrangement links TRBV28 to TRBJ2-3; TRBD1 might be the D (5 bases). V shed 3 bases and J shed 2 bases, with 15 bases lying between them. Germline-derived CDR1 and CDR2 are MDHEN and SYDVKM. CDR3 length: 16 amino acids. The DNA of the CDR3 is TGTGCCAGCAGTTTGGGGCAGTTGAGGTTCACAGATACGCAGTATTTT. Its protein product is CASSLGQLRFTDTQYF.

The CDR3 bases are TGTGCCATCAGGGAAGACAGCCCCAGCTCCTACAATGAGCAGTTCTTC. It yields the protein CAIREDSPSSYNEQFF. The rearrangement joins TRBV10-3 to TRBJ2-1; D perhaps matches TRBD1 (5 bases). The ends were cut back, 6 bases at V and 0 bases at J, with 15 bases in the middle. This CDR3 comprises 16 residues. Germline assignment: CDR1 ENHRY and CDR2 SYGVKD.

The rearrangement links TRBV5-4 to TRBJ2-3; D is unclear. The germline CDR1 and CDR2 sequences are SGHNT and YYREEE (reference sequence). The CDR3 covers 15 residues. V gave up 5 bases and J gave up 3 bases, with 16 bases separating them. The CDR3 protein is CASRRPGDGTDTQYF. The CDR3 DNA is TGTGCCAGCAGACGACCCGGAGATGGTACAGATACGCAGTATTTT.

V is TRBV10-3 and J is TRBJ2-3, with TRBD2 matching 7 bases. The CDR3 runs 13 residues. The V segment lost 6 bases and the J segment 1 base; nucleotides outside the gene matches: 1. The germline V gene has CDR1 ENHRY and CDR2 SYGVKD. CDR3 amino acids: CAIRGGRTDTQYF. The CDR3 nucleotides are TGTGCCATCAGGGGAGGGCGCACAGATACGCAGTATTTT.

The rearrangement joins TRBV18 to TRBJ1-4; D uncertain. V gave up 1 base and J gave up 8 bases, with 11 bases separating them. Germline CDR1 KGHSH, CDR2 LQKENI. There are 14 residues in the CDR3. CDR3 bases: TGTGCCAGCTCACCACTTGGGGAGGGCGAAAAACTGTTTTTT. This codes for CASSPLGEGEKLFF.

The chain uses TRBV16 and TRBJ2-3; 7 positions match TRBD2. The CDR3 loop spans 15 amino acids. With V trimmed by 3 bases and J by 3 bases, 6 bases remained unmatched. Germline V gene data show CDR1 as KGHSY and CDR2 as FQNENV. The CDR3 sequence: CASSQRGGETDTQYF. The CDR3 bases are TGTGCCAGCAGCCAGAGGGGAGGGGAAACAGATACGCAGTATTTT.

V usage is TRBV28 and J usage is TRBJ1-1, with no clear D. The germline V gene has CDR1 MDHEN and CDR2 SYDVKM. Trimming took 7 bases from V and 9 from J, leaving 12 bases between them. CDR3 length equals 11 residues. CDR3 DNA sequence: TGTGCCAGCATCGAAGACTATAAAGCTTTCTTT. Its translation: CASIEDYKAFF.

The V and J genes are TRBV30 and TRBJ2-4; 11 bases line up with TRBD1. The CDR3 loop spans 15 amino acids. V dropped 2 bases and J dropped 7; count of bases not matched to a gene: 7. Germline V gene sequence: CDR1 GTSNPN, CDR2 SVGIG (reference sequence). CDR3 region: CAWSYSGTGGNIQYF. The CDR3 DNA reads TGTGCCTGGAGTTATTCCGGGACAGGGGGGAACATTCAGTACTTC.